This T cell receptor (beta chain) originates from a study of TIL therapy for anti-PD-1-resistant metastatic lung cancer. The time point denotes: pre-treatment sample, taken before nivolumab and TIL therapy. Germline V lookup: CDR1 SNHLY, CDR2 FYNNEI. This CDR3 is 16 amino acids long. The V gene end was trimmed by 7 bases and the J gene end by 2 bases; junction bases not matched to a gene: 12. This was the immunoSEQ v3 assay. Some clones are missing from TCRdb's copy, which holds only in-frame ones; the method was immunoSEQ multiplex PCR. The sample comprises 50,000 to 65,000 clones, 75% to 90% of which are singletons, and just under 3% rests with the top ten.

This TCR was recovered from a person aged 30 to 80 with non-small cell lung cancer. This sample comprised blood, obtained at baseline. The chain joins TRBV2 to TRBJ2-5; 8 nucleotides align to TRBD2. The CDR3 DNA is TGTGCCAGCACCGCCTTAGCTAGCGGGCGGCAAGAGACCCAGTACTTC. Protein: CASTALASGRQETQYF.